Reported below is one TCR beta chain. Its antigen remains unidentified. Other DNA sequences in the same sample also yield this CDR3. The data are from a study of cytomegalovirus exposure and HLA in healthy donors. The CDR3 covers 17 residues. Study-level findings and limits: It emerged from a later analysis that several of the most significant clusters appeared to be linked to common viral pathogens. In a later analysis, an Asian-associated ancestry cluster reportedly showed fewer N-insertions than the roughly 730-donor mean. Reports indicated that the classifier achieved high specificity and sensitivity in diagnosing cytomegalovirus status.

PCR used 60 Vbeta primers and 13 Jbeta primers. Assay: immunoSEQ multiplex PCR; the TCRdb copy retains only in-frame clones and omits some. The sample holds some 120,000 clones. This clonotype originated in a woman in her fifties or sixties in good health and CMV-seronegative. The sequenced sample was PBMCs. This chain joins TRBV21-1 and TRBJ2-5; TRBD2 was called by the table and not checked on the DNA. TRBV21-1 is a known pseudogene. The DNA for the CDR3 is TGTGCCAGCAGCCCCTGGGGAGCAGGCCAAGAGGAGGAGACCCAGTACTTC. It yields the protein CASSPWGAGQEEETQYF.